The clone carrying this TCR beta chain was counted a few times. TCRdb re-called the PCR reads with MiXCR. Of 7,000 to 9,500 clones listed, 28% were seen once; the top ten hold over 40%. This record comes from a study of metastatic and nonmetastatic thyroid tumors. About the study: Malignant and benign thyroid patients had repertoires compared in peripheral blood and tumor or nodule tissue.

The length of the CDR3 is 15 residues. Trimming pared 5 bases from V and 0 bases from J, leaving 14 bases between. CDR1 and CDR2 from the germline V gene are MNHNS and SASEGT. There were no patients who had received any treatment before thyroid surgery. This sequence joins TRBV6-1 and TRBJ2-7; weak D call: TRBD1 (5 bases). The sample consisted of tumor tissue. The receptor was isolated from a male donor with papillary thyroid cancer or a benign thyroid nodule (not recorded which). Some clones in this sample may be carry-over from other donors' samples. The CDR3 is CASSPPRVSSYEQYF. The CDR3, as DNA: TGTGCCAGCAGTCCCCCCAGGGTAAGCTCCTACGAGCAGTACTTC.